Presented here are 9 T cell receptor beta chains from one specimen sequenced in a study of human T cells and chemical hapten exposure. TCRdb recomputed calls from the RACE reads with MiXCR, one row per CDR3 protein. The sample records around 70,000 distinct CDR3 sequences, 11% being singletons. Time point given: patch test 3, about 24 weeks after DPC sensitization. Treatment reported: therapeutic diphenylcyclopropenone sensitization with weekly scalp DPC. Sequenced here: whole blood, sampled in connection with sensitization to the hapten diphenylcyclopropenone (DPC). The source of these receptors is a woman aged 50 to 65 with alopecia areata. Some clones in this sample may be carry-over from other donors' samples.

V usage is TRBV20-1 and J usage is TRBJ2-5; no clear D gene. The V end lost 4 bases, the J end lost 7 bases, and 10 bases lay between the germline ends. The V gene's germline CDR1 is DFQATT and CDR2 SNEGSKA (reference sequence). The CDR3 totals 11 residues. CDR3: CSATSIGTQYF. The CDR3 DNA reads TGCAGTGCTACCAGCATCGGGACCCAGTACTTC.

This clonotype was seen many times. The CDR3 sequence: CASSSGQLAYNEQFF. In DNA, the CDR3 is TGTGCCAGCTCATCGGGACAGCTCGCCTACAATGAGCAGTTCTTC. The rearrangement uses TRBV18 and TRBJ2-1, with 7 bases fitting TRBD1. Per the germline V gene, CDR1 is KGHSH and CDR2 is LQKENI. V lost 5 bases to trimming and J lost 2 bases; unmatched junction nucleotides: 6. CDR3 length: 15 amino acids.

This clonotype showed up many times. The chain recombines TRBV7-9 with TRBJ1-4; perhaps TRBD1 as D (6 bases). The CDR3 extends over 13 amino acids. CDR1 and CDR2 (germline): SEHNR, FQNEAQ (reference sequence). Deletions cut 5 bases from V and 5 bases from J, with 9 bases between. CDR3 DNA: TGTGCCAGCAGCGCAGGGGTAAATGAAAAACTGTTTTTT. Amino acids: CASSAGVNEKLFF.

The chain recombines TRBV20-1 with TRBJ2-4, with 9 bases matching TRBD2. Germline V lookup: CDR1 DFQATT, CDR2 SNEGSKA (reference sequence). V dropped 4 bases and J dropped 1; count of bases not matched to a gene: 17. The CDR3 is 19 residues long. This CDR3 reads CSAKTTPRGGRLAKNIQYF. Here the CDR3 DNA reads TGCAGTGCTAAAACCACCCCGCGGGGGGGCCGACTGGCCAAAAACATTCAGTACTTC.

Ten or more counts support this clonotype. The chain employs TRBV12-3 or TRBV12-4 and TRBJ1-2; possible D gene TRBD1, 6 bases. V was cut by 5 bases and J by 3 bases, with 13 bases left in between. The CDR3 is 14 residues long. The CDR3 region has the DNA TGTGCCAGCAGTCCGGCCCACAGGGACTATGGCTACACCTTC. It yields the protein CASSPAHRDYGYTF.

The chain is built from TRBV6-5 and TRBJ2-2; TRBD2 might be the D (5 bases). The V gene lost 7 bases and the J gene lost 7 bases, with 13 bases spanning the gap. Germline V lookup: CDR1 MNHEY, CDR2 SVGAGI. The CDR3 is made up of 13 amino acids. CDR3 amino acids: CASNYGRNGELFF. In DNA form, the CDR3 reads TGTGCCAGCAACTATGGGAGAAACGGGGAGCTGTTTTTT.

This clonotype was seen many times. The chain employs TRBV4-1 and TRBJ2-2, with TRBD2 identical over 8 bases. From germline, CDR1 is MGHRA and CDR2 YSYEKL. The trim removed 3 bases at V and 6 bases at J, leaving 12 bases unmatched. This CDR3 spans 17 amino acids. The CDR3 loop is CASSHAIGRAKAGELFF. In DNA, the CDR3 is TGCGCCAGCAGCCATGCTATCGGGAGGGCCAAGGCCGGGGAGCTGTTTTTT.

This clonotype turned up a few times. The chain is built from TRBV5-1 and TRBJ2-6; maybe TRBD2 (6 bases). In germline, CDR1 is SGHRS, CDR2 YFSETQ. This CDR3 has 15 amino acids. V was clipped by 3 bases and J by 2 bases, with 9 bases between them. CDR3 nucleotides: TGCGCCAGCAGCTCCGGGGGTACTGGGGCCAACGTCCTGACTTTC. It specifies CASSSGGTGANVLTF. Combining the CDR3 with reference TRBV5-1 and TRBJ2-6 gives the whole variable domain KAGVTQTPRYLIKTRGQQVTLSCSPISGHRSVSWYQQTPGQGLQFLFEYFSETQRNKGNFPGRFSGRQFSNSRSEMNVSTLELGDSALYLCASSSGGTGANVLTFGAGSRLTVL.

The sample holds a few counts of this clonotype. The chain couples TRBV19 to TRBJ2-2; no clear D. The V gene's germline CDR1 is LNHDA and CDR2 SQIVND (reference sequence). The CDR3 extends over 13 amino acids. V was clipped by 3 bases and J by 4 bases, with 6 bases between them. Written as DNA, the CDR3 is TGTGCCAGTAGTATTCAAGGCACCGGGGAGCTGTTTTTT. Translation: CASSIQGTGELFF.